This T cell receptor beta chain was captured by sequencing in a study of T cells in Graves' hyperthyroidism and ophthalmopathy. V was shortened by 0 bases and J by 7 bases, with 10 bases between the two germline ends. This CDR3 is built from 14 residues. CDR1 is SGHNT and CDR2 is YYREEE in the germline V gene (reference sequence). Regions amplified from RNA transcripts were the TCR beta CDR3 regions. Using the HTBI primer set, a first-round RT-PCR was run on the TCR CDR3. From the multiplex PCR reads, TCRdb called clonotypes with MiXCR, one entry per CDR3 protein. The data contain about 540,000 distinct CDR3 sequences, about 45% of them seen just once; the ten biggest clones take up around 7.7%. This clonotype was seen many times.

The source of this sequence is a woman aged 18-29 years with Graves' hyperthyroidism. The chain recombines TRBV5-4 with TRBJ1-4, with D possibly matching TRBD1 (5 bases). The sequencing input was peripheral blood or thyroid tissue (not recorded which). The CDR3 is CASSLAGSGEKLFF. The CDR3 DNA sequence: TGTGCCAGCAGCTTGGCAGGGTCGGGTGAAAAACTGTTTTTT.